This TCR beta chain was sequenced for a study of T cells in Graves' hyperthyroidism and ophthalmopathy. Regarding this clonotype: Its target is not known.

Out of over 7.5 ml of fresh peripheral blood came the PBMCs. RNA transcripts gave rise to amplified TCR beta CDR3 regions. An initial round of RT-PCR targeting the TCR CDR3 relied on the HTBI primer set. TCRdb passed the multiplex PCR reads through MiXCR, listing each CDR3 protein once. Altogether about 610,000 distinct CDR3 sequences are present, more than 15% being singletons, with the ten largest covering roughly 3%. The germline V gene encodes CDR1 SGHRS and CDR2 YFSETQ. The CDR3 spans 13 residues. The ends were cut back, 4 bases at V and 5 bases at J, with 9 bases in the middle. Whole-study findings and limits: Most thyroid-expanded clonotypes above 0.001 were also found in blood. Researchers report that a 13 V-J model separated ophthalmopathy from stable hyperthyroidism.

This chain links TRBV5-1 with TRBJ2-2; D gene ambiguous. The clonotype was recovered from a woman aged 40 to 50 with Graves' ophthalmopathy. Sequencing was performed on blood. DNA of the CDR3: TGCGCCAGCAGCGAAGCTCCTACCGGGGAGCTGTTTTTT. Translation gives CASSEAPTGELFF. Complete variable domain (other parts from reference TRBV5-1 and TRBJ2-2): KAGVTQTPRYLIKTRGQQVTLSCSPISGHRSVSWYQQTPGQGLQFLFEYFSETQRNKGNFPGRFSGRQFSNSRSEMNVSTLELGDSALYLCASSEAPTGELFFGEGSRLTVL.